This is a list of T cell receptor beta chains from one sample in a study of blood T cell repertoires in COVID-19. Assay: immunoSEQ multiplex PCR; the TCRdb copy retains only in-frame clones and omits some. Altogether some 50,000 clones are present, 87% being singletons, with the ten largest covering 2% to 2.5%. Sequenced: peripheral blood. The receptors originated from a woman older than 75 with COVID-19, enrolled during active disease. Each CDR3 is given with its conserved first and last residue. A D gene is named only where the DNA matches it firmly. Expanded clones are given a class, and other clones once, few, many or no size at all.

TRBJ1-2,-,-,TRBV6-6,TGTGCCAGCAGTCGTGTCTTGGGGGGTAAATCGGAGTATGGCTACACCTTC,CASSRVLGGKSEYGYTF
TRBJ2-3,TRBD1,-,TRBV30,TGTGCCTGGGGGGACAGGGGGCGAACAGATACGCAGTATTTT,CAWGDRGRTDTQYF
TRBJ1-5,TRBD1,-,TRBV6-1,TGTGCCAGCAGTGAAGCGAAGGGGGCTTTGATCAATCAGCCCCAGCATTTT,CASSEAKGALINQPQHF
TRBJ2-3,TRBD2,-,TRBV7-9,TGTGCCAGCAGCTTACGCGGGGGGGCCAGCACAGATACGCAGTATTTT,CASSLRGGASTDTQYF
TRBJ2-7,-,few,TRBV7-2,TGTGCCAGCAGCTTAGTTGCGGGGTCCTACGAGCAGTACTTC,CASSLVAGSYEQYF
TRBJ2-7,-,-,TRBV4-1,TGCGCCAGCAGCCAAGTCGGGTTGGGGCCCAGGGACGAGCAGTACTTC,CASSQVGLGPRDEQYF
TRBJ2-1,-,-,TRBV11-2,TGTGCCAGCAGCCCGGACAGCATCTCCTACAATGAGCAGTTCTTC,CASSPDSISYNEQFF
TRBJ2-5,-,-,TRBV7-9,TGTGCCAGCAGCCACCTCGGGGGTCAGGGTGAGACCCAGTACTTC,CASSHLGGQGETQYF
TRBJ1-2,-,-,TRBV6-1,TGTGCCAGCAGTGAAGCGCCTGGGGCGCTTGGCTACACCTTC,CASSEAPGALGYTF
TRBJ1-1,-,-,TRBV3-1/TRBV3-2,TGTGCCAGCAGACTGGGTCCGGGTGAAGCTTTCTTT,CASRLGPGEAFF
TRBJ2-6,-,-,TRBV19,TGTGCCAGTAGTATGAGGGTAGTACTTCTGGCAGCCAACGTCCTGACTTTC,CASSMRVVLLAANVLTF
TRBJ2-5,-,-,TRBV7-2,TGTGCCAGCACACCCCAGGGGCAGGCGCCGGGGACCCAGTACTTC,CASTPQGQAPGTQYF
TRBJ2-3,-,-,TRBV12-2,TGTGCAAGTCGCTTAAAAAGGGGAGGGCCTAGCGGGAGCCAAAGCACAGATACGCAGTATTTT,CASRLKRGGPSGSQSTDTQYF
TRBJ2-1,TRBD2,-,TRBV11-3,TGTGCCAGCAGCTCAAGTAGCGGGCTCTACAATGAGCAGTTCTTC,CASSSSSGLYNEQFF
TRBJ1-5,-,-,TRBV6-5,TGTGCCAGCAGTTACTCACCTCAGGGCCGTCAGCCCCAGCATTTT,CASSYSPQGRQPQHF
TRBJ1-2,-,-,TRBV6-5,TGTGCCAGCAGTGACTCTGTGGGGGCGCGGGGCTACACCTTC,CASSDSVGARGYTF
TRBJ1-1,TRBD1,once,TRBV2,TGTGCCAGCAGGAGGGACAGGGGTAACGCTGAAGCTTTCTTT,CASRRDRGNAEAFF
TRBJ2-1,-,-,TRBV5-1,TGCGCCAGCAGCTTACGGACTGACTCCTACAATGAGCAGTTCTTC,CASSLRTDSYNEQFF
TRBJ1-2,TRBD1,once,TRBV27,TGTGCCAGCAGTTCATCTCCACCGGGACAGAACTATGGCTACACCTTC,CASSSSPPGQNYGYTF
TRBJ1-1,-,-,TRBV19,TGTGCCAGTACCCCTAGGCGGGGCTGGTCTGAAGCTTTCTTT,CASTPRRGWSEAFF
TRBJ2-7,TRBD2,few,TRBV3-1/TRBV3-2,TGTGCCAGCAGCCAAGCCCCGGGACTATACTACGAGCAGTACTTC,CASSQAPGLYYEQYF
TRBJ1-2,-,-,TRBV18,TGTGCCAGCTCACCCGCAGGGCAGATTAACTATGGCTACACCTTC,CASSPAGQINYGYTF
TRBJ2-1,TRBD2,-,TRBV9,TGTGCCAGCAGCACTAGCGGGGGGCTTTACAATGAGCAGTTCTTC,CASSTSGGLYNEQFF
TRBJ1-2,-,-,TRBV7-2,TGTGCCAGCAGCCCTGGCGTAACGCAGGGCAACAATGGCTACACCTTC,CASSPGVTQGNNGYTF
TRBJ1-2,TRBD1,-,TRBV6-1,TGTGCCAGCAGTGACCCCGGACAGGGCAGCTATGGCTACACCTTC,CASSDPGQGSYGYTF
TRBJ2-5,-,once,TRBV18,TGTGCCAGCTCACCAGGCGGGGCAGGGAAGACCCAGTACTTC,CASSPGGAGKTQYF
TRBJ1-3,-,-,TRBV30,TGTGCCTACAGCACGGGGGGCGCATCAAACACCATATATTTT,CAYSTGGASNTIYF
TRBJ2-7,TRBD1,medium-sized,TRBV28,TGTGCCAGCAGGGACAGGGTCAGCTCCTACGAGCAGTACTTC,CASRDRVSSYEQYF
TRBJ2-1,-,few,TRBV9,TGTGCCAGCAGCTTAGAGCGGTTCTCCTACAATGAGCAGTTCTTC,CASSLERFSYNEQFF
TRBJ2-1,-,-,TRBV5-1,TGCGCCAGCTACCGGGACCAGGGGAATGAGCAGTTCTTC,CASYRDQGNEQFF
TRBJ2-5,TRBD1,-,TRBV24-1,TGTGCCACCAGTGATTGGGACCTCGGGACAGGGAAAGCAAAGTACCAAGAGACCCAGTACTTC,CATSDWDLGTGKAKYQETQYF
TRBJ1-2,TRBD1,-,TRBV5-6,TGTGCCAGCAGCTTACTAACAGGGGTCTCTGGCTACACCTTC,CASSLLTGVSGYTF
TRBJ2-7,TRBD2,-,TRBV5-1,TGCGCCAGCAGCTCAATCGGACTAGCGGGACGACACCCAACCTACGAGCAGTACTTC,CASSSIGLAGRHPTYEQYF
TRBJ2-1,TRBD2,once,TRBV2,TGTGCCAGCAACCAATTCACGGGAGGGGGCAATGAGCAGTTCTTC,CASNQFTGGGNEQFF
TRBJ1-2,-,-,TRBV5-1,TGCGCCAGCAGCTTGGTTCCCACAGAACTCCACTTC,CASSLVPTELHF
TRBJ1-6,TRBD1,-,TRBV7-9,TGTGCCAGCAGCCTAGGGGGCAATTCACCCCTCCACTTT,CASSLGGNSPLHF
TRBJ2-7,-,few,TRBV4-1,TGCGCCAGCAGCCAAGATGGCAGGGGCTCCGGGCAGTACTTC,CASSQDGRGSGQYF
TRBJ1-2,-,-,TRBV27,TGTGCCAGCAGTTTAAGGTTTGACAGAAGTACCTATGGCTACACCTTC,CASSLRFDRSTYGYTF
TRBJ2-3,-,-,TRBV3-1/TRBV3-2,TGTGCCAGCAGCCAGTGGCGGAGCACAGATACGCAGTATTTT,CASSQWRSTDTQYF
TRBJ2-1,TRBD1,-,TRBV6-5,TGTGCCAGCAGTTACCCCCCGGGACAGGGTGACAATGAGCAGTTCTTC,CASSYPPGQGDNEQFF
TRBJ2-2,TRBD2,-,TRBV2,TGTGCCAGCAGTGAAGGGAGGCTAGCGGGTGACACCGGGGAGCTGTTTTTT,CASSEGRLAGDTGELFF
TRBJ1-2,TRBD1,-,TRBV5-1,TGCGCCAGCAGCCTCGGACAGGGTAACTATGGCTACACCTTC,CASSLGQGNYGYTF
TRBJ2-1,TRBD2,-,TRBV11-2,TGTGCCAGCAGCTCTAGCGGGAGCAGGTACAATGAGCAGTTCTTC,CASSSSGSRYNEQFF
TRBJ1-5,-,-,TRBV27,TGTGCCAGCAGTTTACGGGAGAGCAATCAGCCCCAGCATTTT,CASSLRESNQPQHF
TRBJ2-7,TRBD1,-,TRBV11-2,TGTGCCAGCAGCCCCGGACAGGGGGCCTACGAGCAGTACTTC,CASSPGQGAYEQYF
TRBJ2-1,-,-,TRBV7-2,TGTGCCAGCAGCTTAACGTCGAGATCCTACAATGAGCAGTTCTTC,CASSLTSRSYNEQFF
TRBJ1-4,-,-,TRBV29-1,TGCAGCTTCAACAGGGAGCATAATGAAAAACTGTTTTTT,CSFNREHNEKLFF
TRBJ2-7,-,-,TRBV5-5,TGTGCCAGCAGCCCAGGAACCTACGAGCAGTACTTC,CASSPGTYEQYF